A single sample gave rise to the 22 T cell receptor beta chains below, sequenced in a study of early T cells in non-severe SARS-CoV-2 infection. TCRdb called the 5' RACE reads again in MiXCR, with one record for every CDR3 protein. The sample has about 49,000 distinct CDR3 sequences, under 7% seen once. Sequences were derived from whole blood, sampled at baseline. These receptors originate from an adult who was a healthcare worker with PCR-confirmed SARS-CoV-2 infection or an uninfected control (not recorded which).

This clonotype came up many times. The rearrangement uses TRBV7-9 and TRBJ1-4; TRBD1 agrees at 7 bases. V shed 5 bases and J 7 bases; nucleotides not matched to a gene: 7. Germline values: CDR1 SEHNR, CDR2 FQNEAQ (reference sequence). The CDR3 length is 14 residues. The CDR3 nucleotides read TGTGCCAGCAGCCTGGACAGGAGGGGTGAAAAACTGTTTTTT. This translates into CASSLDRRGEKLFF.

A note on this clonotype: A single base separates this from a much larger clone, so it may be a read error. The genes are TRBV30 and TRBJ2-2, with 8 bases aligning to TRBD2. Germline lookup yields CDR1 GTSNPN and CDR2 SVGIG (reference sequence). The CDR3 runs 18 residues. With 0 bases clipped from V and 4 bases from J, the junction kept 13 bases outside the gene matches. The CDR3 loop is CAWSVHPAGASSTGELFF. As DNA, the CDR3 is TGTGCCTGGAGTGTACACCCAGCGGGGGCCTCGAGCACCGGGGAGCTGTTTTTT.

This rearrangement joins TRBV10-3 to TRBJ2-7, with 8 bases identical to TRBD1. Per the germline V gene, CDR1 is ENHRY and CDR2 is SYGVKD. With 10 bases clipped from V and 7 bases from J, the junction kept 12 bases outside the gene matches. The CDR3 loop spans 13 amino acids. The CDR3 here is CATRDQGAIEQYF. The CDR3 DNA follows: TGTGCCACTCGGGACCAGGGGGCGATTGAGCAGTACTTC.

J is TRBJ2-7 and V is TRBV4-3; D tentatively fits TRBD1 or TRBD2 (5 bases each). V dropped 3 bases and J dropped 7 bases, with 16 bases sitting between them. This CDR3 is 14 amino acids long. In germline, CDR1 is LGHNA, CDR2 YSLEER. The CDR3 DNA reads as TGCGCCAGCAGCCACGGGACCATGGCAAAAGAGCAGTACTTC. Protein product: CASSHGTMAKEQYF.

In this sample, this clonotype turned up many times. The chain has TRBV6-6 and TRBJ1-1; D not certain. The V end was cut by 2 bases, the J end by 1 base, with 17 bases between. Germline V CDR1 and CDR2: MNHNY, SVGAGI (reference sequence). The CDR3 is 17 amino acids. The CDR3 bases are TGTGCCAGCAGTTACCCCCCCCGGGCGGACCAGAACACTGAAGCTTTCTTT. Protein product: CASSYPPRADQNTEAFF.

This CDR3 is CASSWGGGETQYF. CDR3 sequence (DNA): TGTGCCAGCAGTTGGGGCGGAGGAGAGACCCAGTACTTC. The chain combines TRBV6-2 or TRBV6-3 with TRBJ2-5; D is perhaps TRBD1 or TRBD2 (5 bases each). CDR3 length: 13 residues. V was trimmed by 4 bases and J by 4 bases, leaving 10 bases between them. Germline V CDR1 and CDR2: MNHEY, SVGEGT.

This clonotype was picked up many times. This chain uses TRBV15 with TRBJ2-3; 11 bases agree with TRBD2. The trim removed 4 bases at V and 4 bases at J, leaving 4 bases unmatched. Germline V lookup: CDR1 LNHNV, CDR2 YYDKDF (reference sequence). The CDR3 extends over 15 amino acids. The CDR3 DNA is TGTGCCACCAGCACCCTAGCGGGGGGAGCAGATACGCAGTATTTT. This translates into CATSTLAGGADTQYF.

The chain uses TRBV4-1 and TRBJ1-5; the D gene is possibly TRBD1 (6 bases). V was shortened by 3 bases and J by 9 bases, with 21 bases between the two germline ends. CDR1 and CDR2 from the germline V gene are MGHRA and YSYEKL. The CDR3 consists of 16 residues. Here the CDR3 reads CASSQSAGTPGGPQHF. CDR3 nucleotides: TGCGCCAGCAGCCAGTCCGCCGGGACACCGGGAGGGCCCCAGCATTTT.

This clonotype was seen repeatedly, ten times or more. The chain carries TRBV24-1 and TRBJ2-2, with D possibly TRBD1 on 6 matching bases. V gave up 3 bases and J gave up 4 bases, with 11 bases separating them. The germline V gene encodes CDR1 KGHDR and CDR2 SFDVKD. The CDR3 is 15 residues long. The DNA for the CDR3 is TGTGCCACCAGTGATCCTCGACAGGCCACCGGGGAGCTGTTTTTT. Amino acid sequence: CATSDPRQATGELFF.

This clonotype was counted at least ten times. The chain links TRBV28 to TRBJ2-7; D call uncertain. Germline CDR1 MDHEN, CDR2 SYDVKM. Deletions cut 4 bases from V and 5 bases from J, with 15 bases between. The CDR3 runs 14 residues. CDR3 protein: CASSSYQWLDEQYF. As DNA, the CDR3 is TGTGCCAGCAGTTCCTACCAGTGGTTGGACGAGCAGTACTTC.

This clonotype was recorded many times. J is TRBJ2-7 and V is TRBV7-2, with a weak D call TRBD2 (5 bases). V was shortened by 1 base and J by 7 bases, with 14 bases between the two germline ends. The CDR3 runs 14 residues. Germline V CDR1 and CDR2: SGHTA, FQGNSA. The DNA for the CDR3 is TGTGCCAGCAGCTTAGGTGGTTGGGCGGGTGAGCAGTACTTC. Its translation: CASSLGGWAGEQYF.

This clonotype came up many times. This chain connects TRBV10-1 to TRBJ2-2; TRBD1 is a possible D gene (6 bases). Trimming stripped 6 bases from V and 2 bases from J, with 10 bases between. This CDR3 has 14 amino acids. CDR1 and CDR2 (germline): WNHNN, SYGVQD (reference sequence). Here the CDR3 reads CASRDSLNTGELFF. The CDR3 nucleotides are TGCGCCAGCAGGGACAGCTTAAACACCGGGGAGCTGTTTTTT.

This clonotype has at least ten counts. This CDR3 is CASSATTGAAYNEQFF. The CDR3 DNA sequence: TGCGCCAGCAGCGCGACTACAGGGGCAGCCTACAATGAGCAGTTCTTC. V is TRBV4-3 and J is TRBJ2-1; 7 nucleotides agree with TRBD1. J lost 2 bases, V lost 5 bases, and 9 bases had no gene match. Germline CDR1 and CDR2: LGHNA and YSLEER. The CDR3 length is 16 residues.

This clonotype was recorded at least ten times. V is TRBV29-1 and J is TRBJ2-4, with TRBD2 identical over 10 bases. CDR1 and CDR2 from the germline V gene are SQVTM and ANQGSEA. This CDR3 spans 12 amino acids. The V and J ends lost 7 bases and 14 bases, in that order; junction bases with no gene match: 11. The CDR3 spells CSARTSGRHEYF. The CDR3 region has the DNA TGCAGCGCACGGACTAGCGGTCGACACGAGTACTTC.

This clonotype was recorded many times. This rearrangement joins TRBV12-3 or TRBV12-4 to TRBJ2-3; D perhaps matches TRBD2 (6 bases). V lost 8 bases, J lost 3 bases, and 15 bases lay in between. The CDR3 runs to 14 residues. As DNA, the CDR3 is TGTGCCAGCTCCCCGGGCGGGAATACAGATACGCAGTATTTT. This sequence encodes CASSPGGNTDTQYF.

This clonotype was detected only a few times. V is TRBV6-2 or TRBV6-3 and J is TRBJ2-1, with 9 nucleotides matching TRBD2. V shed 0 bases and J 7 bases; nucleotides not matched to a gene: 7. The CDR3 length is 16 residues. Germline CDR1 reads MNHEY; CDR2 reads SVGEGT. CDR3 protein: CASSYSEAGGGNEQFF. DNA for the CDR3: TGTGCCAGCAGTTACTCGGAAGCGGGGGGAGGTAATGAGCAGTTCTTC.

The sample holds many counts of this clonotype. V usage is TRBV7-2 and J usage is TRBJ1-4; 9 bases are shared with TRBD1. The CDR3 covers 15 residues. With 5 bases clipped from V and 7 bases from J, the junction kept 8 bases outside the gene matches. Germline CDR1 and CDR2: SGHTA and FQGNSA. CDR3 sequence reads: CASSTTGTGTEKLFF. CDR3 in DNA: TGTGCCAGCAGCACGACCGGGACAGGGACTGAAAAACTGTTTTTT.

This clonotype appeared many times. This chain links TRBV12-3 or TRBV12-4 with TRBJ1-2, with TRBD1 as a possible D gene (6 bases). The CDR3 runs 11 residues. Trimming took off 6 bases at V and 8 bases at J, with 10 bases between the two ends. The CDR3 DNA is TGTGCCAGCAGCCACAGGGAAGGCTACACCTTC. This translates into CASSHREGYTF.

This clonotype has just a few counts. This chain connects TRBV10-3 to TRBJ1-4; TRBD1 agrees at 7 bases. Trimming at V came to 6 bases and at J to 8 bases, leaving 6 bases not matched to a gene. Germline lookup yields CDR1 ENHRY and CDR2 SYGVKD. The CDR3 sequence is 13 residues long. CDR3 region: CAIRDRAGEKLFF. As DNA, the CDR3 is TGTGCCATCAGAGACAGGGCCGGGGAAAAACTGTTTTTT.

The sample holds many counts of this clonotype. J is TRBJ2-5 and V is TRBV6-4; TRBD1 aligns across 7 bases. The germline gives CDR1 MRHNA, CDR2 SNTAGT. With V trimmed by 2 bases and J by 2 bases, 2 bases remained unmatched. The CDR3 spans 14 residues. The CDR3 region is CASSDVGQQETQYF. The CDR3, as DNA: TGTGCCAGCAGTGACGTGGGACAGCAAGAGACCCAGTACTTC.

Ten or more counts support this clonotype. The genes are TRBV10-3 and TRBJ2-2; D might be TRBD1 or TRBD2, each matching 5 bases. Looked up from germline, CDR1 is ENHRY and CDR2 is SYGVKD. Trimming pared 10 bases from V and 5 bases from J, leaving 8 bases between. The CDR3 runs 11 residues. CDR3 nucleotides: TGTGCCACCGAGGGGACCGGGGAGCTGTTTTTT. It encodes CATEGTGELFF.

The chain has TRBV4-3 and TRBJ2-1; maybe TRBD2 (6 bases). Germline loops: CDR1 LGHNA, CDR2 YSLEER. This CDR3 region has 11 residues. V was pared by 6 bases and J by 9 bases, with 9 bases between. CDR3 loop: CASRSGVEQFF. The CDR3 coding sequence is TGCGCCAGCAGGTCGGGGGTTGAGCAGTTCTTC.